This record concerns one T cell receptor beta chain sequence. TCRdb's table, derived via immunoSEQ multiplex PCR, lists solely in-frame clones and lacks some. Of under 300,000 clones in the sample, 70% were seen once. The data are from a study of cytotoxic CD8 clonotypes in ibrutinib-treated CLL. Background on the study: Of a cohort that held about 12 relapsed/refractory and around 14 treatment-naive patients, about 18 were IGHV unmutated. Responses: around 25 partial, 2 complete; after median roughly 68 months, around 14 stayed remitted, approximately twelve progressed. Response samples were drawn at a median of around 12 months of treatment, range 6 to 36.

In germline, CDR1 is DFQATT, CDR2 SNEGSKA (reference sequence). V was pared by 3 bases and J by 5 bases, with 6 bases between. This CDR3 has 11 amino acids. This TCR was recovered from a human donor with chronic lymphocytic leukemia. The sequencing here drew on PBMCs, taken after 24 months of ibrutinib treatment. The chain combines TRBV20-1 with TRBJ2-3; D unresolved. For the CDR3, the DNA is TGCAGTGCTAGTCTCAGAGATACGCAGTATTTT. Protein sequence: CSASLRDTQYF.